The next 3 T cell receptor beta chains were all read from a single sample in a study of OX40 agonist ivuxolimab in advanced cancers. The method was immunoSEQ multiplex PCR; TCRdb's version includes in-frame clones alone and lacks a portion of them. The repertoire includes 65,000 to 70,000 clones, around 86% of them detected once, and over 0.3% sits in the top ten. Sequenced material: CD4+ or CD8+ T cells sorted from blood, taken in a trial of the OX40 agonist ivuxolimab. The receptors were gathered from an adult with an advanced solid tumor such as melanoma, head and neck, liver or kidney cancer.

V and J are TRBV19 and TRBJ2-2, with TRBD1 as a possible D gene (6 bases). The CDR3 runs to 14 residues. Germline V CDR1 and CDR2: LNHDA, SQIVND (reference sequence). V lost 5 bases to trimming and J lost 7 bases, with 14 bases between them. The CDR3 reads CASSPGDRRGELFF. The DNA for the CDR3 is TGTGCCAGTAGTCCCGGAGACAGGCGCGGGGAGCTGTTTTTT.

V gene TRBV14 combines with J gene TRBJ2-2; 7 bases match TRBD2. With V trimmed by 6 bases and J by 11 bases, 12 bases remained unmatched. The CDR3 extends over 14 amino acids. The germline V gene has CDR1 SGHDN and CDR2 FVKESK. CDR3 sequence (DNA): TGTGCCAGCAGACTCCCGGGGAGGGACGGAGAGCTGTTTTTT. It is translated as CASRLPGRDGELFF.

This chain connects TRBV19 to TRBJ2-5, with D possibly matching TRBD2 (7 bases). Germline V gene data show CDR1 as LNHDA and CDR2 as SQIVND (reference sequence). Trimming removed 5 bases from V and 5 bases from J, with 15 bases in between. This CDR3 is 14 amino acids long. DNA of the CDR3: TGTGCCAGTAGTCTATCGTCGGGGGGCGAGACCCAGTACTTC. It codes for CASSLSSGGETQYF.